This T cell receptor (beta chain) was identified during a study of blood T cell repertoires in COVID-19. Across the study: Specimens from acute and convalescent COVID-19 originated in the United States, Italy and Spain.

Authors' processing steps: Estimated nucleated cell counts came from reference gene primer amplification. Clones were sequenced by immunoSEQ multiplex PCR, and TCRdb holds only the in-frame ones, with some missing. Clone size and the V and J calls come from that table; the DNA yielded D and trimming. The sample includes 130,000 to 150,000 clones, approximately 86% seen only once; the top ten take about 3%. The CDR3 contains 15 residues. Germline values: CDR1 MDHEN, CDR2 SYDVKM. Trimming left V 5 bases short and J 0 bases short, with 14 bases between. This sequence joins TRBV28 and TRBJ2-7, with a tentative D call TRBD2 (5 bases). The TCR was taken from a woman aged 40 to 55 with active or convalescent COVID-19. The specimen sequenced was peripheral blood. The CDR3, as DNA: TGTGCCAGCAGTCGCGGCGGGTCTTCCTCCTACGAGCAGTACTTC. Translated: CASSRGGSSSYEQYF.